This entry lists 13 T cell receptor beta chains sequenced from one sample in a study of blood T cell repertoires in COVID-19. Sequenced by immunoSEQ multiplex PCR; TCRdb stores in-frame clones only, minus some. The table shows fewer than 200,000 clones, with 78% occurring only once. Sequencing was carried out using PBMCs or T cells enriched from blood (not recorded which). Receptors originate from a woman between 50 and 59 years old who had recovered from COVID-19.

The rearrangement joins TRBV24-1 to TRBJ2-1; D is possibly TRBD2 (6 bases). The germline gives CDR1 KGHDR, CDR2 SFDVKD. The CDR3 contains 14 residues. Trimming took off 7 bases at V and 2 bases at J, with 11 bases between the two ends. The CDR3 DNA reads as TGTGCCACCAGCCCCGCGGGGACCTACAATGAGCAGTTCTTC. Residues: CATSPAGTYNEQFF.

CDR3: CSASPGSLAGELFF. As DNA, the CDR3 is TGCAGTGCTAGTCCCGGGAGCCTGGCCGGGGAGCTGTTTTTT. V usage is TRBV20-1 and J usage is TRBJ2-2, with D possibly being TRBD2 (6 bases). V was clipped by 3 bases and J by 6 bases, with 14 bases between them. The CDR3 covers 14 residues. Germline lookup yields CDR1 DFQATT and CDR2 SNEGSKA (reference sequence).

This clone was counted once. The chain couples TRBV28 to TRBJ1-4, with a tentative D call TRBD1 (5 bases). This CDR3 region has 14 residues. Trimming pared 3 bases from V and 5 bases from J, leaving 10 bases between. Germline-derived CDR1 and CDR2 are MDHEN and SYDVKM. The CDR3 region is CASSFAGRNEKLFF. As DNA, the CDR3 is TGTGCCAGCAGTTTCGCAGGGCGGAATGAAAAACTGTTTTTT.

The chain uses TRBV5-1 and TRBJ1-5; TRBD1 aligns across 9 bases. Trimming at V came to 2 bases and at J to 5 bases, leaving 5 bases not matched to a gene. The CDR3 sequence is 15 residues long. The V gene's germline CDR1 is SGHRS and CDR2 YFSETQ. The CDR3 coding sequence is TGCGCCAGCAGCTTTGGGACAGGGTTTGATCAGCCCCAGCATTTT. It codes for CASSFGTGFDQPQHF.

CDR3 DNA: TGCGCCAGCAGCTATACTCCGAGCTCCTACAATGAGCAGTTCTTC. Protein sequence: CASSYTPSSYNEQFF. This chain joins TRBV5-1 and TRBJ2-1, with no clear D. Per germline, CDR1 SGHRS and CDR2 YFSETQ. CDR3 length: 15 amino acids. Trimming pared 3 bases from V and 0 bases from J, leaving 10 bases between.

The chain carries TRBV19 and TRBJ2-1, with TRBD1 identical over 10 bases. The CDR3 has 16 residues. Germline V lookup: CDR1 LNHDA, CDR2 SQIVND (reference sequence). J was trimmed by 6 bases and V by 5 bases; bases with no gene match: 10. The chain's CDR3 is CASSDWDRGFLNEQFF. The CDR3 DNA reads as TGTGCCAGTAGTGACTGGGACAGGGGCTTTCTCAATGAGCAGTTCTTC.

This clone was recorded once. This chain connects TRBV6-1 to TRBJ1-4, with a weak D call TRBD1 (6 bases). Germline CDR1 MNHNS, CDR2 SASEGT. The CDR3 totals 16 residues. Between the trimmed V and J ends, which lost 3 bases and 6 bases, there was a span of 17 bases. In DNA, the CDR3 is TGTGCCAGCAGTGACAGGGGTAGTGAAGGGGATGAAAAACTGTTTTTT. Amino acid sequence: CASSDRGSEGDEKLFF.

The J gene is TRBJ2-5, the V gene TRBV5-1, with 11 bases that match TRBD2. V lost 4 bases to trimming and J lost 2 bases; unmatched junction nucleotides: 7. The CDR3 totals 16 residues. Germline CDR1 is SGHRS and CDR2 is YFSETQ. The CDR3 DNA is TGCGCCAGCAGCGAACTAGCGGGGGCGGTTCAAGAGACCCAGTACTTC. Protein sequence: CASSELAGAVQETQYF.

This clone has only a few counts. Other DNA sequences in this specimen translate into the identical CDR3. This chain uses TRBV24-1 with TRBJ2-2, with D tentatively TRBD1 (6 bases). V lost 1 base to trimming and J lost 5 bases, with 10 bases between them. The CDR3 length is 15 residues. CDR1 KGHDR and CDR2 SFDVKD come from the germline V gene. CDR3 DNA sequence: TGTGCCACCAGTGATTTACAACAGGGAACCGGGGAGCTGTTTTTT. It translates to CATSDLQQGTGELFF.

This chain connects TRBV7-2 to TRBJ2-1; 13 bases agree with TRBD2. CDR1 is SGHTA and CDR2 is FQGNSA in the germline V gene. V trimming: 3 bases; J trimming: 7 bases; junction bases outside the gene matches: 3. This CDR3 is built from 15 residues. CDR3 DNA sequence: TGTGCCAGCAGCTTCAGGACTAGCGGGAGAAATGAGCAGTTCTTC. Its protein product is CASSFRTSGRNEQFF.

This CDR3 reads CASSRQGSSYEQYF. CDR3 nucleotides: TGTGCCAGCAGTCGACAGGGGAGCTCCTACGAGCAGTACTTC. The chain joins TRBV27 to TRBJ2-7, with 8 positions matching TRBD1. The germline V gene encodes CDR1 MNHEY and CDR2 SMNVEV (reference sequence). V dropped 5 bases and J dropped 0; count of bases not matched to a gene: 3. The CDR3 extends over 14 amino acids.

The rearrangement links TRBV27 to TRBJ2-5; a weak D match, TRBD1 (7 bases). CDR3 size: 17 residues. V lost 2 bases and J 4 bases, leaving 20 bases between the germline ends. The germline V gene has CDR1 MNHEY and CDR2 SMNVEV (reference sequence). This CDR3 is CASSLLRQGGLRETQYF. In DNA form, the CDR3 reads TGTGCCAGCAGTTTACTAAGGCAGGGGGGTTTGAGAGAGACCCAGTACTTC.

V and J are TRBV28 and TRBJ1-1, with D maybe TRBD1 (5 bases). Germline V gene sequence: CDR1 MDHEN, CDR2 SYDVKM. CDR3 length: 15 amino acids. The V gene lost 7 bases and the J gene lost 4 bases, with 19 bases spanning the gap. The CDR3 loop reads CASTGSGGFSTEAFF. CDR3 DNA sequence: TGTGCCAGCACCGGATCGGGGGGTTTTTCCACTGAAGCTTTCTTT. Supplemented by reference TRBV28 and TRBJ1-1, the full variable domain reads DVKVTQSSRYLVKRTGEKVFLECVQDMDHENMFWYRQDPGLGLRLIYFSYDVKMKEKGDIPEGYSVSREKKERFSLILESASTNQTSMYLCASTGSGGFSTEAFFGQGTRLTVV.